This T cell receptor beta chain comes out of a study of response to subunit inactivated influenza vaccine. TCRdb analysed the RT-PCR reads with MiXCR anew, one entry per CDR3 protein. The table lists approximately 250,000 distinct CDR3 sequences, approximately 12% of them singletons, with 7.5% to 10% in the top ten. This clonotype was counted at least ten times. Its antigen is unknown. General study results and limits: The authors proposed limited new T cell recruitment per seasonal influenza vaccination.

This CDR3 has 13 residues. Per germline, CDR1 MNHEY and CDR2 SVGEGT. The V gene lost 8 bases and the J gene lost 4 bases, with 15 bases spanning the gap. This rearrangement joins TRBV6-2 or TRBV6-3 to TRBJ2-7; D not resolved. Sequenced material: non-naive T cells sorted from PBMCs, taken roughly 2 weeks before vaccination. This receptor was taken from a man over 45 who received an inactivated influenza vaccine. The CDR3 DNA is TGTGCCAGCTGTAGCCCACCAAGTTACGAGCAGTACTTC. Protein sequence: CASCSPPSYEQYF.